This entry lists 28 T cell receptor beta chains sequenced from one sample in a study of T cell changes during pregnancy in multiple sclerosis. This table comes from immunoSEQ multiplex PCR, and its TCRdb copy is limited to in-frame clones, with some not included. The repertoire holds roughly 40,000 clones, with roughly nine tenths as singletons. This sample comprised CD8+ T cells from peripheral blood mononuclear cells, obtained before pregnancy. The source of these receptors is a female donor with multiple sclerosis, enrolled in a pregnancy study.

The chain employs TRBV7-9 and TRBJ2-5, with TRBD2 matching 14 bases. Germline V gene sequence: CDR1 SEHNR, CDR2 FQNEAQ (reference sequence). V gave up 5 bases and J gave up 5 bases; unmatched junction bases: 7. This CDR3 has 16 residues. CDR3 sequence reads: CASSPRLAGGPETQYF. The CDR3 nucleotides are TGTGCCAGCAGCCCGAGACTAGCGGGAGGGCCTGAGACCCAGTACTTC.

The rearrangement joins TRBV6-4 to TRBJ2-1, with D possibly TRBD1 on 7 matching bases. The CDR3 extends over 16 amino acids. V lost 6 bases to trimming and J lost 2 bases, with 17 bases between them. Germline assignment: CDR1 MRHNA and CDR2 SNTAGT. As DNA, the CDR3 is TGTGCCAGCAGCCGAGGAGGGGGCGCAGCCTACAATGAGCAGTTCTTC. This gives the protein CASSRGGGAAYNEQFF.

The rearrangement joins TRBV13 to TRBJ2-2; D gene unclear. V was shortened by 3 bases and J by 6 bases, with 8 bases between the two germline ends. CDR1 and CDR2 from the germline V gene are PRHDT and FYEKMQ (reference sequence). This CDR3 contains 13 residues. The CDR3 sequence is CASSFSVAGELFF. The DNA for the CDR3 is TGTGCCAGCAGCTTCTCAGTTGCCGGGGAGCTGTTTTTT.

CDR3 in amino acids: CASSVEQGMFLEAFF. CDR3 coding DNA: TGTGCCAGCAGCGTGGAGCAGGGAATGTTTCTTGAGGCTTTCTTT. The V call is TRBV9, the J call TRBJ1-1; possibly TRBD1 for D (5 bases). The CDR3 totals 15 residues. Germline V gene sequence: CDR1 SGDLS, CDR2 YYNGEE. Trimming took off 2 bases at V and 11 bases at J, with 22 bases between the two ends.

The rearrangement links TRBV27 to TRBJ1-1; D is unresolved. Trimming shortened V by 2 bases and J by 1 base, and 5 bases separated the two germline ends. Germline V gene sequence: CDR1 MNHEY, CDR2 SMNVEV (reference sequence). The CDR3 consists of 13 residues. The CDR3 DNA sequence: TGTGCCAGCAGTTTAGACACGAACACTGAAGCTTTCTTT. Its translation is CASSLDTNTEAFF.

The V and J genes are TRBV9 and TRBJ1-1, with 9 bases matching TRBD1. Germline V CDR1 and CDR2: SGDLS, YYNGEE. The CDR3 is made up of 15 amino acids. V lost 1 base, J lost 2 bases, and 3 bases stayed unmatched. The CDR3 region is CASSVSGQGNTEAFF. The CDR3 nucleotides read TGTGCCAGCAGCGTATCGGGACAGGGTAACACTGAAGCTTTCTTT. The entire variable domain, with the rest obtained from reference TRBV9 and TRBJ1-1, is as follows: DSGVTQTPKHLITATGQRVTLRCSPRSGDLSVYWYQQSLDQGLQFLIQYYNGEERAKGNILERFSAQQFPDLHSELNLSSLELGDSALYFCASSVSGQGNTEAFFGQGTRLTVV.

This clone was recorded once. The gene calls are TRBV27 and TRBJ2-5; 11 positions match TRBD1. The length of the CDR3 is 17 residues. CDR1 is MNHEY, CDR2 SMNVEV, per germline (reference sequence). V trimming: 0 bases; J trimming: 4 bases; junction bases outside the gene matches: 7. The CDR3 bases are TGTGCCAGCAGTTTATCTGTGGACAGGGGGCTCGGAGAGACCCAGTACTTC. It encodes CASSLSVDRGLGETQYF.

This sequence joins TRBV10-3 and TRBJ2-1; 9 bases are a match to TRBD2. Germline lookup yields CDR1 ENHRY and CDR2 SYGVKD. CDR3 length equals 14 residues. After removal of 2 bases from V and 8 bases from J, the junction contained 4 bases not matched to a gene. The CDR3 region is CAISERLAGDEQFF. In DNA, the CDR3 is TGTGCCATCAGTGAGAGGTTAGCGGGAGATGAGCAGTTCTTC.

The genes are TRBV27 and TRBJ2-3; TRBD1 matches 10 bases. CDR1 and CDR2 (germline): MNHEY, SMNVEV (reference sequence). This CDR3 spans 18 amino acids. The V gene end was trimmed by 0 bases and the J gene end by 3 bases; junction bases not matched to a gene: 9. In DNA, the CDR3 is TGTGCCAGCAGTTTATCGGAGGGGACAGGGGTTGAGACAGATACGCAGTATTTT. Encoded protein: CASSLSEGTGVETDTQYF.

The chain carries TRBV15 and TRBJ1-5; weak D call: TRBD1 (6 bases). The ends were cut back, 3 bases at V and 4 bases at J, with 10 bases in the middle. The CDR3 loop spans 14 amino acids. Germline CDR1 LNHNV, CDR2 YYDKDF (reference sequence). CDR3 protein: CATSSRDTNQPQHF. CDR3 sequence (DNA): TGTGCCACCAGCAGCCGGGACACAAATCAGCCCCAGCATTTT.

The genes are TRBV5-1 and TRBJ2-7, with 7 bases aligning to TRBD1. The V gene end was trimmed by 4 bases and the J gene end by 7 bases; junction bases not matched to a gene: 5. Germline loops: CDR1 SGHRS, CDR2 YFSETQ. This CDR3 region has 12 residues. This CDR3 reads CASSLDRVEQYF. As DNA, the CDR3 is TGCGCCAGCAGCCTAGACAGGGTTGAGCAGTACTTC.

This chain connects TRBV5-5 to TRBJ2-1; D is possibly TRBD2 (6 bases). Germline lookup yields CDR1 SGHKS and CDR2 YYEKEE (reference sequence). The CDR3 totals 15 residues. V lost 4 bases and J 2 bases, leaving 13 bases between the germline ends. CDR3 coding DNA: TGTGCCAGCAGCCTCGAGGGAGGAACCTACAATGAGCAGTTCTTC. This gives the protein CASSLEGGTYNEQFF.

V gene TRBV7-3 combines with J gene TRBJ2-1; TRBD2 aligns across 8 bases. The ends lost 8 bases at V and 8 bases at J; junction bases unmatched: 11. The V gene's germline CDR1 is SGHTA and CDR2 FQGTGA. The length of the CDR3 is 14 residues. CDR3 region: CASAWSGSRDEQFF. Written as DNA, the CDR3 is TGTGCCAGCGCGTGGAGCGGGAGTAGGGATGAGCAGTTCTTC.

The chain couples TRBV2 to TRBJ2-3; 9 nucleotides align to TRBD2. The ends lost 10 bases at V and 4 bases at J; junction bases unmatched: 9. The V gene's germline CDR1 is SNHLY and CDR2 FYNNEI. This CDR3 has 14 residues. Here the CDR3 DNA reads TGTGCCATCCTCCGAGCGGGAGGACCAGATACGCAGTATTTT. This encodes CAILRAGGPDTQYF. The variable domain in full, with the rest retrieved from reference TRBV2 and TRBJ2-3, is EPEVTQTPSHQVTQMGQEVILRCVPISNHLYFYWYRQILGQKVEFLVSFYNNEISEKSEIFDDQFSVERPDGSNFTLKIRSTKLEDSAMYFCAILRAGGPDTQYFGPGTRLTVL.

The rearrangement links TRBV7-3 to TRBJ2-7, with D possibly TRBD2 on 5 matching bases. Germline CDR1 SGHTA, CDR2 FQGTGA. The CDR3 is made up of 15 amino acids. Trimming removed 4 bases from V and 0 bases from J, with 13 bases in between. The DNA for the CDR3 is TGTGCCAGCAGCTCGCTTGGCGGAGGCTCCTACGAGCAGTACTTC. Protein product: CASSSLGGGSYEQYF.

J is TRBJ2-3 and V is TRBV19; TRBD2 aligns across 14 bases. V trimming: 4 bases; J trimming: 3 bases; junction bases outside the gene matches: 6. This CDR3 spans 17 amino acids. Per the germline V gene, CDR1 is LNHDA and CDR2 is SQIVND (reference sequence). CDR3 amino acids: CASSRGTSGRETDTQYF. Here the CDR3 DNA reads TGTGCCAGTAGTAGGGGGACTAGCGGGAGAGAGACAGATACGCAGTATTTT.

The chain links TRBV5-6 to TRBJ2-1; 9 bases align to TRBD2. CDR1 SGHDT and CDR2 YYEEEE come from the germline V gene. V gave up 7 bases and J gave up 7 bases; unmatched junction bases: 6. There are 13 residues in the CDR3. For the CDR3, the DNA is TGTGCCAGCCGCGGGGGGGACGGGAATGAGCAGTTCTTC. This encodes CASRGGDGNEQFF. Complete variable domain (other parts from reference TRBV5-6 and TRBJ2-1): DAGVTQSPTHLIKTRGQQVTLRCSPKSGHDTVSWYQQALGQGPQFIFQYYEEEERQRGNFPDRFSGHQFPNYSSELNVNALLLGDSALYLCASRGGDGNEQFFGPGTRLTVL.

The rearrangement links TRBV28 to TRBJ2-7, with a tentative D call TRBD2 (6 bases). Trimming pared 5 bases from V and 6 bases from J, leaving 14 bases between. Germline assignment: CDR1 MDHEN and CDR2 SYDVKM. This CDR3 spans 13 amino acids. As DNA, the CDR3 is TGTGCCAGCAGTCCAGCAGGCGGGACCGAGCAGTACTTC. Translating it yields CASSPAGGTEQYF. Full variable domain (outside the CDR3, taken from reference TRBV28 and TRBJ2-7): DVKVTQSSRYLVKRTGEKVFLECVQDMDHENMFWYRQDPGLGLRLIYFSYDVKMKEKGDIPEGYSVSREKKERFSLILESASTNQTSMYLCASSPAGGTEQYFGPGTRLTVT.

The chain employs TRBV11-1 and TRBJ2-7; the D is unclear. V was pared by 2 bases and J by 2 bases, with 16 bases between. The germline CDR1 and CDR2 sequences are SGHAT and FQDESV (reference sequence). The CDR3 covers 16 residues. The DNA for the CDR3 is TGTGCCAGCAGCTTACAGAGGCAAGGTGAGACCTACGAGCAGTACTTC. Protein product: CASSLQRQGETYEQYF. The whole variable domain, remainder taken from reference TRBV11-1 and TRBJ2-7, is EAEVAQSPRYKITEKSQAVAFWCDPISGHATLYWYRQILGQGPELLVQFQDESVVDDSQLPKDRFSAERLKGVDSTLKIQPAELGDSAMYLCASSLQRQGETYEQYFGPGTRLTVT.

The CDR3 bases are TGTGCCAGCAGCTCCGACAGGGAAGCTTTCTATGGCTACACCTTC. This codes for CASSSDREAFYGYTF. The chain couples TRBV11-2 to TRBJ1-2; TRBD1 agrees at 7 bases. V was clipped by 4 bases and J by 4 bases; unmatched bases: 9. There are 15 residues in the CDR3. Germline CDR1 is SGHAT and CDR2 is FQNNGV.

The rearrangement uses TRBV7-2 and TRBJ2-3; D remains unclear. Trimming pared 2 bases from V and 6 bases from J, leaving 15 bases between. Germline V lookup: CDR1 SGHTA, CDR2 FQGNSA. The CDR3 spans 15 residues. The CDR3 DNA sequence: TGTGCCAGCAGCTTACGCACCCGGTCCGCCGATACGCAGTATTTT. Translated, it gives CASSLRTRSADTQYF.

V and J are TRBV19 and TRBJ1-1; no reliable D call. V shed 2 bases and J shed 1 base, with 5 bases lying between them. The CDR3 totals 13 residues. Germline CDR1 reads LNHDA; CDR2 reads SQIVND (reference sequence). The CDR3 DNA reads TGTGCCAGTAGTATATCCGGGAACACTGAAGCTTTCTTT. Amino acids: CASSISGNTEAFF.

V is TRBV6-5 and J is TRBJ1-1, with D possibly matching TRBD1 (6 bases). Germline values: CDR1 MNHEY, CDR2 SVGAGI. V lost 8 bases and J 0 bases, leaving 10 bases between the germline ends. The length of the CDR3 is 13 residues. Here the CDR3 DNA reads TGTGCCAGCCTACAGGGATTGAACACTGAAGCTTTCTTT. Protein sequence: CASLQGLNTEAFF.

This chain joins TRBV27 and TRBJ2-7; 7 nucleotides line up with TRBD2. The CDR3 extends over 14 amino acids. Germline CDR1 MNHEY, CDR2 SMNVEV (reference sequence). With 3 bases clipped from V and 2 bases from J, the junction kept 4 bases outside the gene matches. The CDR3 protein is CASSLSSGTYEQYF. CDR3 sequence (DNA): TGTGCCAGCAGTTTGTCTAGCGGCACCTACGAGCAGTACTTC.

The chain uses TRBV7-2 and TRBJ2-7, with TRBD1 matching over 8 bases. Germline V gives CDR1 SGHTA, CDR2 FQGNSA. The V segment lost 5 bases and the J segment 1 base; nucleotides outside the gene matches: 7. The CDR3 is 15 residues long. The CDR3 DNA sequence: TGTGCCAGCAGCGCACGGACAGGGAGATCCTACGAGCAGTACTTC. The encoded protein is CASSARTGRSYEQYF.

Note on this clone: At one of its ends the junction is not consistent with the germline gene, which may arise from a read error. The chain carries TRBV20-1 and TRBJ1-4, with D hard to call. This CDR3 region has 10 residues. Germline V lookup: CDR1 DFQATT, CDR2 SNEGSKA (reference sequence). CDR3 region: CSAPRWVPRF. CDR3 DNA sequence: TGCAGTGCTCCTCGCTGGGTCCCGAGGTTT.

The chain employs TRBV2 and TRBJ2-5; the match to TRBD2 covers 11 bases. Germline CDR1 is SNHLY and CDR2 is FYNNEI. The CDR3 sequence is 15 residues long. After removal of 4 bases from V and 3 bases from J, the junction contained 4 bases not matched to a gene. The CDR3 coding sequence is TGTGCCAGCAGTGTAGTGGGACTAGCGGAAGAGACCCAGTACTTC. Its protein is CASSVVGLAEETQYF.

V is TRBV4-1 and J is TRBJ2-1; D perhaps matches TRBD2 (6 bases). This CDR3 comprises 16 residues. V lost 0 bases and J 6 bases, leaving 15 bases between the germline ends. Germline loops: CDR1 MGHRA, CDR2 YSYEKL. CDR3 residues: CASSQDIGRISNEQFF. CDR3 coding DNA: TGCGCCAGCAGCCAAGATATAGGGAGGATAAGCAATGAGCAGTTCTTC.